Presented here are 32 T cell receptor beta chains from one specimen sequenced in a study of blood T cell repertoires in COVID-19. Using immunoSEQ multiplex PCR, the repertoire was profiled, and TCRdb retains in-frame clones only, with some absent. The sample has 75,000 to 100,000 clones, about 85% seen once. Input material: peripheral blood. These receptors originate from a man between 65 and 80 years old with acute or convalescent COVID-19.

This chain connects TRBV7-9 to TRBJ2-3; TRBD2 agrees at 12 bases. Germline CDR1 is SEHNR and CDR2 is FQNEAQ (reference sequence). Losses at the gene ends were 5 bases for V and 0 bases for J; bases not matched to a gene: 6. The CDR3 contains 17 residues. CDR3 DNA: TGTGCCAGCAGCGGGGGACTAGCGGGTCCTAGCACAGATACGCAGTATTTT. Protein product: CASSGGLAGPSTDTQYF. The complete variable domain, with remaining parts taken from reference TRBV7-9 and TRBJ2-3, reads DTGVSQNPRHKITKRGQNVTFRCDPISEHNRLYWYRQTLGQGPEFLTYFQNEAQLEKSRLLSDRFSAERPKGSFSTLEIQRTEQGDSAMYLCASSGGLAGPSTDTQYFGPGTRLTVL.

The chain joins TRBV7-8 to TRBJ2-1, with 9 nucleotides matching TRBD2. CDR1 is SGHVS and CDR2 is FQNEAQ in the germline V gene. V dropped 5 bases and J dropped 2; count of bases not matched to a gene: 1. This CDR3 comprises 14 residues. This CDR3 is CASSRGGAYNEQFF. The CDR3 coding sequence is TGTGCCAGCAGCCGCGGGGGGGCCTACAATGAGCAGTTCTTC.

This sequence joins TRBV5-1 and TRBJ1-2; 8 positions match TRBD1. The length of the CDR3 is 14 residues. Trimming at V came to 4 bases and at J to 6 bases, leaving 8 bases not matched to a gene. Germline-derived CDR1 and CDR2 are SGHRS and YFSETQ. CDR3 residues: CASSPGQGGNGYTF. CDR3 coding DNA: TGCGCCAGCAGCCCCGGACAGGGCGGAAATGGCTACACCTTC.

The rearrangement links TRBV5-1 to TRBJ1-4; no clear D gene. The CDR3 totals 15 residues. CDR1 and CDR2 from the germline V gene are SGHRS and YFSETQ. Trimming left V 4 bases short and J 8 bases short, with 18 bases between. CDR3 sequence reads: CASSLRQPGMEKLFF. Here the CDR3 DNA reads TGCGCCAGCAGCCTGCGGCAGCCGGGGATGGAAAAACTGTTTTTT.

V gene TRBV24-1 combines with J gene TRBJ2-5; TRBD1 matches at 10 bases. With 4 bases clipped from V and 3 bases from J, the junction kept 7 bases outside the gene matches. This CDR3 has 16 residues. Germline values: CDR1 KGHDR, CDR2 SFDVKD. CDR3 DNA sequence: TGTGCCACCAGTGAACAAGGGACAGGGGCGAAAGAGACCCAGTACTTC. Translation: CATSEQGTGAKETQYF.

This rearrangement joins TRBV5-5 to TRBJ2-3; 8 nucleotides line up with TRBD1. The CDR3 has 14 residues. Looked up from germline, CDR1 is SGHKS and CDR2 is YYEKEE (reference sequence). V dropped 3 bases and J dropped 13; count of bases not matched to a gene: 13. CDR3 in DNA: TGTGCCAGCAGCTGGGGGGACAGGTCCATCGTCGAGTATTTT. Protein sequence: CASSWGDRSIVEYF.

The J gene is TRBJ2-2, the V gene TRBV3-1 (or the pseudogene TRBV3-2); a weak D match, TRBD2 (7 bases). Trimming removed 4 bases from V and 3 bases from J, with 9 bases in between. Germline assignment: CDR1 LGHDT and CDR2 YNNKEL (reference sequence). The CDR3 length is 14 residues. This CDR3 is CASSRGGDTGELFF. CDR3 DNA sequence: TGTGCCAGCAGCCGAGGGGGGGACACCGGGGAGCTGTTTTTT.

The V gene is TRBV7-9, the J gene TRBJ1-2, with TRBD1 matching 9 bases. The CDR3 spans 13 residues. The V gene end was trimmed by 6 bases and the J gene end by 7 bases; junction bases not matched to a gene: 6. The germline gives CDR1 SEHNR, CDR2 FQNEAQ (reference sequence). Written as DNA, the CDR3 is TGTGCCAGCAGATCGGGACAGGGTGGTGGCTACACCTTC. Translated: CASRSGQGGGYTF.

The CDR3 loop is CASSKVRDRGNTEAFF. The CDR3 nucleotides read TGTGCCAGCAGCAAGGTCCGGGACAGGGGGAACACTGAAGCTTTCTTT. V and J are TRBV16 and TRBJ1-1; 10 bases fit TRBD1. The V and J ends lost 5 bases and 1 base, in that order; junction bases with no gene match: 7. The CDR3 has 16 residues. Germline CDR1 reads KGHSY; CDR2 reads FQNENV. Complete variable domain (other parts from reference TRBV16 and TRBJ1-1): GEEVAQTPKHLVRGEGQKAKLYCAPIKGHSYVFWYQQVLKNEFKFLISFQNENVFDETGMPKERFSAKCLPNSPCSLEIQATKLEDSAVYFCASSKVRDRGNTEAFFGQGTRLTVV.

The chain has TRBV10-1 and TRBJ2-3, with D possibly TRBD2 on 6 matching bases. The V and J ends lost 0 bases and 5 bases respectively, with 15 bases between them. This CDR3 has 16 amino acids. Per the germline V gene, CDR1 is WNHNN and CDR2 is SYGVQD (reference sequence). The CDR3 bases are TGCGCCAGCAGTGAGTCGCGGGGCCCCGGCCGAGATACGCAGTATTTT. Protein: CASSESRGPGRDTQYF.

CDR3 sequence (DNA): TGTGCCAGCAGCTTAGACCAACAGGGAGTATACGAGCAGTACGTC. Translation gives CASSLDQQGVYEQYV. This chain connects TRBV11-2 to TRBJ2-7; D possibly corresponds to TRBD1 (6 bases). The CDR3 totals 15 residues. The V and J ends lost 0 bases and 4 bases respectively, with 13 bases between them. Per germline, CDR1 SGHAT and CDR2 FQNNGV.

The chain joins TRBV10-1 to TRBJ2-7; 7 bases agree with TRBD1. J gave up 5 bases and V 0 bases, and 4 bases lay outside the gene matches. There are 14 residues in the CDR3. Germline assignment: CDR1 WNHNN and CDR2 SYGVQD (reference sequence). The CDR3 sequence: CASSESGRGNEQYF. In DNA, the CDR3 is TGCGCCAGCAGTGAGTCGGGCAGGGGGAACGAGCAGTACTTC.

The rearrangement joins TRBV6-5 to TRBJ1-5; 8 bases line up with TRBD1. The CDR3 has 15 amino acids. J lost 6 bases, V lost 10 bases, and 14 bases had no gene match. Looked up from germline, CDR1 is MNHEY and CDR2 is SVGAGI. CDR3 nucleotide sequence: TGTGCCATCCGAATCGGACAGGGAGCAGGTCAGCCCCAGCATTTT. Translated: CAIRIGQGAGQPQHF.

This chain uses TRBV9 with TRBJ2-7; D is possibly TRBD1 (5 bases). Per germline, CDR1 SGDLS and CDR2 YYNGEE. V was cut by 0 bases and J by 2 bases, with 9 bases left in between. The CDR3 runs to 14 residues. CDR3 region: CASSVADSPYEQYF. The CDR3 bases are TGTGCCAGCAGCGTAGCTGACAGTCCCTACGAGCAGTACTTC.

This clone was seen just once. This chain's CDR3 is CASSHSRGQGEAFF. In nucleotides, the CDR3 is TGTGCCAGCAGCCACTCCCGAGGACAGGGAGAAGCTTTCTTT. This rearrangement joins TRBV7-9 to TRBJ1-1, with TRBD1 matching over 8 bases. Germline V gene data show CDR1 as SEHNR and CDR2 as FQNEAQ (reference sequence). V lost 5 bases and J lost 8; bases outside the gene matches: 10. The CDR3 runs 14 residues.

The chain carries TRBV9 and TRBJ2-5; tentative D call: TRBD1 (5 bases). V lost 4 bases to trimming and J lost 1 base, with 14 bases between them. CDR1 SGDLS and CDR2 YYNGEE come from the germline V gene. This CDR3 spans 15 amino acids. DNA of the CDR3: TGTGCCAGCAGCTACTCCCCAGGGTTCCAAGAGACCCAGTACTTC. Residues: CASSYSPGFQETQYF.

The V and J genes are TRBV6-5 and TRBJ2-1; 7 nucleotides line up with TRBD1. The CDR3 covers 14 residues. The J segment lost 0 bases and the V segment lost 10 bases, leaving 6 bases of the junction unmatched. Germline V gives CDR1 MNHEY, CDR2 SVGAGI. The CDR3 loop is CATAWDSSYNEQFF. The CDR3 region has the DNA TGTGCCACCGCCTGGGACAGCTCCTACAATGAGCAGTTCTTC.

With regard to this clone: Compared with germline, one end of the junction differs, possibly owing to a read error. The rearrangement links TRBV7-7 to TRBJ2-2; unclear D gene. Germline V gives CDR1 SSHAT, CDR2 FNYEAQ (reference sequence). There are 12 residues in the CDR3. The CDR3 sequence: CASSFPAGELFF. The CDR3 coding sequence is TGTGCTAGCAGCTTTCCTGCGGGGGAGCTGTTTTTT.

This rearrangement joins TRBV7-9 to TRBJ2-3, with 9 bases fitting TRBD2. CDR1 is SEHNR, CDR2 FQNEAQ, per germline (reference sequence). V dropped 11 bases and J dropped 4; count of bases not matched to a gene: 13. The CDR3 totals 15 residues. For the CDR3, the DNA is TGTGCCTCGGTCGGGACTAGCTCAATCTCAGATACGCAGTATTTT. This codes for CASVGTSSISDTQYF.

The rearrangement uses TRBV11-2 and TRBJ2-2; D is unclear. Trimming shortened V by 3 bases and J by 5 bases, and 10 bases separated the two germline ends. CDR1 is SGHAT and CDR2 is FQNNGV in the germline V gene. The CDR3 loop spans 14 amino acids. The CDR3 coding sequence is TGTGCCAGCAGCTTGGGCAGTCTAACCGGGGAGCTGTTTTTT. Encoded protein: CASSLGSLTGELFF. The full variable domain, rest sourced from reference TRBV11-2 and TRBJ2-2, is EAGVAQSPRYKIIEKRQSVAFWCNPISGHATLYWYQQILGQGPKLLIQFQNNGVVDDSQLPKDRFSAERLKGVDSTLKIQPAKLEDSAVYLCASSLGSLTGELFFGEGSRLTVL.

V usage is TRBV11-2 and J usage is TRBJ2-7; 11 nucleotides line up with TRBD2. The CDR3 has 18 amino acids. The germline V gene encodes CDR1 SGHAT and CDR2 FQNNGV. Trimming cost V 4 bases and J 2 bases; bases outside gene matches: 13. The CDR3 protein is CASSSGSSGGAYTYEQYF. In DNA, the CDR3 is TGTGCCAGCAGCTCCGGGAGTAGCGGGGGGGCCTACACCTACGAGCAGTACTTC.

This clone was recorded a few times. CDR3 residues: CASSRTGGYEQYF. In DNA form, the CDR3 reads TGTGCCAGTAGCCGGACAGGGGGATACGAGCAGTACTTC. J is TRBJ2-7 and V is TRBV19; 10 bases are a match to TRBD1. Per germline, CDR1 LNHDA and CDR2 SQIVND (reference sequence). The V and J ends lost 6 bases and 4 bases, in that order; junction bases with no gene match: 3. CDR3 size: 13 residues.

The genes are TRBV5-1 and TRBJ2-5, with D possibly matching TRBD1 (6 bases). The CDR3 length is 15 residues. CDR1 and CDR2 from the germline V gene are SGHRS and YFSETQ. Trimming removed 0 bases at V and 2 bases at J, with 11 bases between. The CDR3 protein is CASSLGQGPQETQYF. The CDR3 DNA reads TGCGCCAGCAGCTTGGGTCAGGGGCCTCAAGAGACCCAGTACTTC.

The V gene is TRBV5-1, the J gene TRBJ1-6, with 7 bases fitting TRBD1. The trim removed 5 bases at V and 0 bases at J, leaving 2 bases unmatched. There are 15 residues in the CDR3. CDR1 and CDR2 from the germline V gene are SGHRS and YFSETQ. CDR3 amino acids: CASRRDSSYNSPLHF. The CDR3 nucleotides read TGCGCCAGCAGAAGGGACAGCTCCTATAATTCACCCCTCCACTTT.

V gene TRBV28 combines with J gene TRBJ1-5; D call uncertain. From germline, CDR1 is MDHEN and CDR2 SYDVKM. Trimming took off 6 bases at V and 4 bases at J, with 16 bases between the two ends. This CDR3 has 15 residues. The CDR3 DNA follows: TGTGCCAGCAGCCCCCGCTCCCATAGAAATCAGCCCCAGCATTTT. Translating gives CASSPRSHRNQPQHF.

The V gene is TRBV27, the J gene TRBJ1-3; possibly TRBD1 for D (6 bases). V was trimmed by 5 bases and J by 3 bases, leaving 14 bases between them. From germline, CDR1 is MNHEY and CDR2 SMNVEV (reference sequence). CDR3 length equals 15 residues. DNA for the CDR3: TGTGCCAGCAGTCTGGACAGAGTATTTGGAAACACCATATATTTT. Translating gives CASSLDRVFGNTIYF.

This chain uses TRBV7-9 with TRBJ1-2, with TRBD1 matching over 12 bases. V was clipped by 5 bases and J by 8 bases; unmatched bases: 9. Germline lookup yields CDR1 SEHNR and CDR2 FQNEAQ (reference sequence). The CDR3 length is 15 residues. Written as DNA, the CDR3 is TGTGCCAGCAGCCTCACGGGACAGGGGGCAGAAGGCTACACCTTC. Its translation is CASSLTGQGAEGYTF.

The rearrangement joins TRBV5-4 to TRBJ1-1; 10 bases are a match to TRBD1. Germline trimming cut 3 bases from V and 5 bases from J; bases unmatched to any gene: 4. This CDR3 has 14 amino acids. Germline V CDR1 and CDR2: SGHNT, YYREEE (reference sequence). CDR3 coding DNA: TGTGCCAGCAGCTCGACAGGGGGCGCGACTGAAGCTTTCTTT. Amino acids: CASSSTGGATEAFF.

The chain is built from TRBV30 and TRBJ1-2; D not resolved. The V and J ends lost 2 bases and 0 bases respectively, with 7 bases between them. The CDR3 extends over 13 amino acids. Germline loops: CDR1 GTSNPN, CDR2 SVGIG (reference sequence). The CDR3 DNA is TGTGCCTGGAGTTCAGCGACTAACTATGGCTACACCTTC. Translating it yields CAWSSATNYGYTF.

The sample holds a few counts of this clone. This rearrangement joins TRBV5-1 to TRBJ1-1; D is possibly TRBD1 (6 bases). The germline V gene encodes CDR1 SGHRS and CDR2 YFSETQ. This CDR3 region has 15 residues. V lost 1 base and J lost 3, with 13 bases in between. The CDR3 coding sequence is TGCGCCAGCAGCTTGATTGGTGAGGGGGACACTGAAGCTTTCTTT. Its translation is CASSLIGEGDTEAFF.

V usage is TRBV18 and J usage is TRBJ2-3, with D unresolved. Trimming shortened V by 3 bases and J by 9 bases, and 13 bases separated the two germline ends. The CDR3 is 13 amino acids. CDR1 is KGHSH, CDR2 LQKENI, per germline. CDR3: CASSPQKSETQYF. DNA for the CDR3: TGTGCCAGCTCACCTCAAAAGTCTGAGACGCAGTATTTT.

The chain uses TRBV2 and TRBJ1-3; perhaps TRBD1 as D (5 bases). The CDR3 is 13 residues long. V was cut by 4 bases and J by 4 bases, with 8 bases left in between. Looked up from germline, CDR1 is SNHLY and CDR2 is FYNNEI. For the CDR3, the DNA is TGTGCCAGCAGTGCAGGGTTGGGAAACACCATATATTTT. This sequence encodes CASSAGLGNTIYF.